This T cell receptor beta chain was retrieved from a study of cytomegalovirus exposure and HLA in healthy donors. Study summary: Of the donors genotyped, 398 in all, around 77% fell in the Caucasian-associated ancestry cluster.

A remark on this clone: What it recognizes is unknown.

General study findings and limits: Trimming of TCR beta V- and J-genes showed a link, identified in a later analysis, to a missense DCLRE1C variant.

The PCR employed 60 Vbeta primers together with 13 Jbeta primers. The table came from immunoSEQ multiplex PCR; TCRdb's copy has only in-frame clones and leaves some out. The sample carries some 160,000 clones, around four fifths recorded once. This CDR3 contains 14 residues. Trimming took 0 bases from V and 4 from J, leaving 9 bases between them. Per the germline V gene, CDR1 is MNHEY and CDR2 is SVGAGI. Input material: PBMCs. This clonotype was sampled from a male donor in good health and CMV-seronegative. The chain recombines TRBV6-5 with TRBJ1-2; perhaps TRBD1 as D (5 bases). CDR3 bases: TGTGCCAGCAGTTACTCCCAGGGAGGCTATGGCTACACCTTC. It codes for CASSYSQGGYGYTF.